The clone carrying this T cell receptor beta chain was observed a handful of times. Looked up from germline, CDR1 is SGHRS and CDR2 is YFSETQ. V was shortened by 4 bases and J by 4 bases, with 8 bases between the two germline ends. CDR3 length equals 13 residues. The sample belongs to a study of response to subunit inactivated influenza vaccine. TCRdb reprocessed the RT-PCR reads with MiXCR, giving one entry per CDR3 protein. This sample has some 540,000 distinct CDR3 sequences, with approximately 24% found just once. These records were also assigned to another study, of T cells expressing NK-cell markers. In that study: It was by 5'RACE template switching with UMIs that TCR beta cDNA was made.

This sample comprised CD4+ T cells sorted from PBMCs, obtained approximately 12 days after vaccination. This receptor was identified in a man aged 45-60 years who received an inactivated influenza vaccine. This sequence joins TRBV5-1 and TRBJ2-2, with D unresolved. CDR3: CASSPSPTGELFF. In nucleotides, the CDR3 is TGCGCCAGCAGCCCCTCCCCCACCGGGGAGCTGTTTTTT.